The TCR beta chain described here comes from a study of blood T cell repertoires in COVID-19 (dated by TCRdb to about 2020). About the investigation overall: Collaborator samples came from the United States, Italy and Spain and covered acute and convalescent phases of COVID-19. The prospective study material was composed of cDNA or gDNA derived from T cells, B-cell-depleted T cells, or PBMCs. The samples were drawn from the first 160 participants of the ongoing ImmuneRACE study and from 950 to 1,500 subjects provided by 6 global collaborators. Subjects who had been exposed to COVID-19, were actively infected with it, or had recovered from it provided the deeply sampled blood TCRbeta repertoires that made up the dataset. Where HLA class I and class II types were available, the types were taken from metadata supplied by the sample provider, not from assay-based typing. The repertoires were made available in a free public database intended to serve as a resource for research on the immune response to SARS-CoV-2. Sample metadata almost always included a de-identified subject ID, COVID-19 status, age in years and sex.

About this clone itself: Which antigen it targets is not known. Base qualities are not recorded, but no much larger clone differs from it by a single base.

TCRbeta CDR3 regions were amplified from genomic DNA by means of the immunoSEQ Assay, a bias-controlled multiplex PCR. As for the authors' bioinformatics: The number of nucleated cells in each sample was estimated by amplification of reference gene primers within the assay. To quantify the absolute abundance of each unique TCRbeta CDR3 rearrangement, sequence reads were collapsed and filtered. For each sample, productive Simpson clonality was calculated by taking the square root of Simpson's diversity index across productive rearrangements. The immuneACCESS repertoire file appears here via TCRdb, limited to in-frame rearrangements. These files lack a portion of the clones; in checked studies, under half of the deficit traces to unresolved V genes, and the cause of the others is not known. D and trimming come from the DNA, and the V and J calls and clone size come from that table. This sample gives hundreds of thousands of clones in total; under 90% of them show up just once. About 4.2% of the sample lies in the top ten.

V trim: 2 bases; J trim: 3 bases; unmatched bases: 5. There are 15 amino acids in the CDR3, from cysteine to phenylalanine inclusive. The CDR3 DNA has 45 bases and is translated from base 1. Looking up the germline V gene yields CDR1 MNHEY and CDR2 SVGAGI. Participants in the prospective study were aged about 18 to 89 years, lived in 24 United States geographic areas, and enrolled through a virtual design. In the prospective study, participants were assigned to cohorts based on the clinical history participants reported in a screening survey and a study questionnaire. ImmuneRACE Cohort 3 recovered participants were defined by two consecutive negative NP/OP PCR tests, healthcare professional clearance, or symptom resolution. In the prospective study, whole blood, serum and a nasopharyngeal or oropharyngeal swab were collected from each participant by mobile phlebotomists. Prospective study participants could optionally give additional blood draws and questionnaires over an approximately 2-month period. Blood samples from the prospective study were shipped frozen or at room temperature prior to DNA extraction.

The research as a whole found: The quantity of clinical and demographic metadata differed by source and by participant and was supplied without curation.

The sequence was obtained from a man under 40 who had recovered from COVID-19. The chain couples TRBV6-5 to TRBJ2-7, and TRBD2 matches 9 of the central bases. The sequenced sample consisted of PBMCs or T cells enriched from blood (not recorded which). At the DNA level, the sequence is TGTGCCAGCAGTTACACCAGCGGGAGGAGCTACGAGCAGTACTTC. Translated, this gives CASSYTSGRSYEQYF.